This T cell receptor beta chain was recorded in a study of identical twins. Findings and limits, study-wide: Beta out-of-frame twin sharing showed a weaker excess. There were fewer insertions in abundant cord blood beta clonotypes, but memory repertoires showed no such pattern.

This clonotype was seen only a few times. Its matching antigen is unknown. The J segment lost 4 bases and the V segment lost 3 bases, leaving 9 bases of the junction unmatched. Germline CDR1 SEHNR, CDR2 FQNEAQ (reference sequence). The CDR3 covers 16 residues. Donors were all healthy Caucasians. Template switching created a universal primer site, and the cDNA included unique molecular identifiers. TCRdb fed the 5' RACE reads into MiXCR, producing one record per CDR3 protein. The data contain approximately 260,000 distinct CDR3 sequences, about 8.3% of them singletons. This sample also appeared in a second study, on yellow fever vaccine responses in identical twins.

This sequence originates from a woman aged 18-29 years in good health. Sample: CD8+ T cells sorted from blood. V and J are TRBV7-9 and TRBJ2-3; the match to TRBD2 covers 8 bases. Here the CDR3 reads CASSFSREGGADTQYF. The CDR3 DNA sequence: TGTGCCAGCAGCTTCTCCCGGGAGGGTGGTGCAGATACGCAGTATTTT.